Many counts were recorded for the clone carrying this T cell receptor beta chain. As yet, its antigen is unknown. This library used roughly 400 ng RNA and molecular barcoded adaptors spanning alpha/delta and beta/gamma chains. Via MiXCR, TCRdb re-called the reads, giving one row per CDR3 protein. The data show 100,000 to 150,000 distinct CDR3 sequences, with 10% to 15% seen just once and approximately 9.9% held by the top ten. Every patient had bone marrow sampled while the disease was active. The data are from a study of read filtering for tumor transcriptome and immune sequencing. About the research overall: Revised staging placed eight or nine patients in R-ISS I, 15 to 20 in II, 6 or 7 in III. After DNase treatment, RNA was made into whole-transcriptome libraries. Overall study results and limits: Roughly four fifths of IR-seq clonotypes had one read, totaling around 4% of reads; RNA-seq: about 70% and 40%.

The V gene's germline CDR1 is MGHRA and CDR2 YSYEKL. V lost 0 bases and J 8 bases, leaving 13 bases between the germline ends. The CDR3 consists of 14 residues. The chain is built from TRBV4-1 and TRBJ1-1; D not certain. The clonotype comes from a donor at least 40 years old with multiple myeloma. The sample comprised a population of CD138-negative cells sorted from bone marrow. This CDR3 is CASSQDWTAREAFF. CDR3 nucleotide sequence: TGCGCCAGCAGCCAAGACTGGACCGCGAGGGAAGCTTTCTTT.